This TCR beta chain was captured by sequencing in a study of blood T cell repertoires in COVID-19. Sequencing was performed with immunoSEQ multiplex PCR; in TCRdb, only in-frame clones are kept and a portion is missing. Among approximately 270,000 clones, over 75% were seen once, and the ten largest hold under 2.5%. V lost 7 bases and J lost 7, with 20 bases in between. In germline, CDR1 is SNHLY, CDR2 FYNNEI. This CDR3 is built from 15 residues. Sequencing input: PBMCs or T cells enriched from blood (not recorded which). The clonotype originates from a woman between 50 and 59 years old who had recovered from COVID-19. The chain links TRBV2 to TRBJ1-5; D remains ambiguous. The CDR3 is CASNREGSTGQPQHF. CDR3 DNA sequence: TGTGCCAGCAACCGTGAAGGGAGCACCGGGCAGCCCCAGCATTTT. The variable domain in full, completed from reference TRBV2 and TRBJ1-5, reads EPEVTQTPSHQVTQMGQEVILRCVPISNHLYFYWYRQILGQKVEFLVSFYNNEISEKSEIFDDQFSVERPDGSNFTLKIRSTKLEDSAMYFCASNREGSTGQPQHFGDGTRLSIL.